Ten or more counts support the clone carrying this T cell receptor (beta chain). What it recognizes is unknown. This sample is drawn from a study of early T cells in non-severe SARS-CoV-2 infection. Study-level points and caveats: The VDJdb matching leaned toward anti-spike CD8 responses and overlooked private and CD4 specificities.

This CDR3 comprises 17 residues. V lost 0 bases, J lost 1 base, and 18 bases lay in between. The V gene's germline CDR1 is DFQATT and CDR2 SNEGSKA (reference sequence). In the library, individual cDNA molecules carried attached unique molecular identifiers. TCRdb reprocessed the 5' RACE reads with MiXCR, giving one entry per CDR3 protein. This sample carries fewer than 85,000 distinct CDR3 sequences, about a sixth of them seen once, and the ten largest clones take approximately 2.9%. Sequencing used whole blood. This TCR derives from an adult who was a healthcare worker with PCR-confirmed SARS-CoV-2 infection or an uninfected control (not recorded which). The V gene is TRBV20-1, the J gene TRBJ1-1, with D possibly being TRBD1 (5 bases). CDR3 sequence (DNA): TGCAGTGCTAGAGATGAGGTCAGGGCCGTAGGGAACACTGAAGCTTTCTTT. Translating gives CSARDEVRAVGNTEAFF.